The sequence of this T cell receptor beta chain was determined in a study of early stage breast cancer tumors. Here immunoSEQ multiplex PCR was the method, and the copy in TCRdb shows in-frame clones only, minus some. The sample gives more than 65,000 clones, more than 70% of which show up once; over 3.5% is in the top ten. This clone was observed a handful of times. With 3 bases clipped from V and 1 base from J, the junction kept 5 bases outside the gene matches. Germline assignment: CDR1 MNHEY and CDR2 SMNVEV (reference sequence). The CDR3 runs to 16 residues. This clonotype originated in a person in their 40s with breast cancer. The specimen was blood. The genes are TRBV27 and TRBJ1-1; 10 bases fit TRBD1. CDR3 sequence: CASSFGTGVENTEAFF. The CDR3 nucleotides are TGTGCCAGCAGTTTCGGGACAGGGGTCGAGAACACTGAAGCTTTCTTT.